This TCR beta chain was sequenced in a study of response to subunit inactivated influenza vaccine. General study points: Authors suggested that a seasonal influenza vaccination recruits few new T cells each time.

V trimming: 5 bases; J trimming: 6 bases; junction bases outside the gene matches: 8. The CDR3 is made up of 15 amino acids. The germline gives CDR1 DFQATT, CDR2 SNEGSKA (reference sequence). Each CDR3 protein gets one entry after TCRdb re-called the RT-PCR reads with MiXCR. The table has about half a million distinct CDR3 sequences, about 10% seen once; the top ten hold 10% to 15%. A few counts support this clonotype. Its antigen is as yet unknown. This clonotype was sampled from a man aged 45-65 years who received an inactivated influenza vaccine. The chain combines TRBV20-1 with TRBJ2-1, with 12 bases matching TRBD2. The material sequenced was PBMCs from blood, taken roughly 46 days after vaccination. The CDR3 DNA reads TGCAGTGCTCCTATTTCTAGCGGGGGGGTCAATGAGCAGTTCTTC. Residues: CSAPISSGGVNEQFF.